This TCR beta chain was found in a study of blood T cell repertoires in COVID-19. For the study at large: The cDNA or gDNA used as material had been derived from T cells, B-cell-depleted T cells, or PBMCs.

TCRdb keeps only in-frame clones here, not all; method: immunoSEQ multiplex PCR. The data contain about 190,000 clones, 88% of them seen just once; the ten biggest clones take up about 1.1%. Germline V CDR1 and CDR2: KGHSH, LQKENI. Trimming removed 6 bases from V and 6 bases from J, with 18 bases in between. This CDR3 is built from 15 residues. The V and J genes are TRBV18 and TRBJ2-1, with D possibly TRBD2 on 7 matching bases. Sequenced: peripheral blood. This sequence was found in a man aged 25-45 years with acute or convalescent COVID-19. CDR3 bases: TGTGCCAGCTCCCCCCTCGGGGGGCGCGTCAATGAGCAGTTCTTC. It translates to CASSPLGGRVNEQFF. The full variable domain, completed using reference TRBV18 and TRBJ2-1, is NAGVMQNPRHLVRRRGQEARLRCSPMKGHSHVYWYRQLPEEGLKFMVYLQKENIIDESGMPKERFSAEFPKEGPSILRIQQVVRGDSAAYFCASSPLGGRVNEQFFGPGTRLTVL.